These 2 T cell receptor beta chains were all obtained from the same sample, sequenced in a study of T cells in Graves' hyperthyroidism and ophthalmopathy. Amplification of TCR beta CDR3 regions was performed using RNA transcripts as template. The HTBI primer set was used in a first-round RT-PCR of the TCR CDR3. TCRdb redid the calling of the multiplex PCR reads with MiXCR, one entry per CDR3 protein. This sample has fewer than 450,000 distinct CDR3 sequences, with about 14% found just once. Sequencing input: blood. All receptors derive from a man in his fifties with Graves' ophthalmopathy.

This clonotype came up many times. This chain uses TRBV7-2 with TRBJ2-7, with TRBD2 matching 7 bases. Germline V gene lookup returns CDR1 SGHTA and CDR2 FQGNSA. The trim removed 3 bases at V and 1 base at J, leaving 3 bases unmatched. The CDR3 loop spans 14 amino acids. The CDR3 spells CASSLAGVSYEQYF. For the CDR3, the DNA is TGTGCCAGCAGCTTGGCGGGAGTTTCCTACGAGCAGTACTTC.

This clonotype came up many times. This chain uses TRBV18 with TRBJ2-3; maybe TRBD2 (5 bases). The V gene lost 1 base and the J gene lost 3 bases, with 8 bases spanning the gap. The CDR3 runs 14 residues. From germline, CDR1 is KGHSH and CDR2 LQKENI. CDR3 sequence (DNA): TGTGCCAGCTCACCACGCCTAGCAACAGATACGCAGTATTTT. This gives the protein CASSPRLATDTQYF.